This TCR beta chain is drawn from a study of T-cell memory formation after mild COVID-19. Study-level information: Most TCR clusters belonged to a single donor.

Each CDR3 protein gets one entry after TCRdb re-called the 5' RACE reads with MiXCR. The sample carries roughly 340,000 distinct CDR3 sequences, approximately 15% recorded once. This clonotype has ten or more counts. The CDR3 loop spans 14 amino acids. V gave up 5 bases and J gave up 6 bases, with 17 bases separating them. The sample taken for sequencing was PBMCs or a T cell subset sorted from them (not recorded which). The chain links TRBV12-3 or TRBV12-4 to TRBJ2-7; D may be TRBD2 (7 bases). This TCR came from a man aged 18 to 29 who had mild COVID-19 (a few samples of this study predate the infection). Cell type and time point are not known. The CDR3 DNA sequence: TGTGCCAGCAGTCCGGACGGGGGGCGCCTCGAGCAGTACGTC. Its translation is CASSPDGGRLEQYV.